The next 26 T cell receptor beta chains were all read from a single sample in a study of T cell repertoires in ileal Crohn's disease (dated by TCRdb to the late 2010s). Library preparation used the immunoSEQ multiplex PCR assay. Not all clones reach the TCRdb copy of this immuneACCESS table, which keeps in-frame sequences only. Checked studies attribute under half of the gap to unresolved V genes and leave the rest unexplained. The sample profile shows 25,000 to 30,000 clones; 80% to 90% of them were found once. Together, the top ten hold roughly 5.5% of the sample. The sequenced sample was ileal tissue. These receptors were obtained from an adult with Crohn's disease.

This clone was observed a single time. The V and J genes are TRBV5-5 and TRBJ2-2; tentative D call: TRBD1 (6 bases). With 1 base removed from V and 6 bases from J, the gap between germline ends came to 16 bases. CDR3 length equals 16 residues. Germline values: CDR1 SGHKS, CDR2 YYEKEE (reference sequence). As DNA, the CDR3 is TGTGCCAGCAGCTTGTTCAAGAGGGGGATAGCCGGGGAGCTGTTTTTT. Its protein is CASSLFKRGIAGELFF.

This clone occurred once. The chain couples TRBV11-2 to TRBJ2-1, with TRBD2 identical over 10 bases. The CDR3 is 16 residues long. V lost 5 bases to trimming and J lost 7 bases; unmatched junction nucleotides: 11. Germline V lookup: CDR1 SGHAT, CDR2 FQNNGV. The CDR3 DNA reads TGTGCCAGCAGCCCTTTCCTAGCGGGGGCCGAGAATGAGCAGTTCTTC. It yields the protein CASSPFLAGAENEQFF.

This clone came up once. The rearrangement links TRBV27 to TRBJ2-3, with D tentatively TRBD1 (6 bases). Trimming removed 4 bases from V and 2 bases from J, with 7 bases in between. Germline CDR1 reads MNHEY; CDR2 reads SMNVEV (reference sequence). The CDR3 has 13 residues. As DNA, the CDR3 is TGTGCCAGCAGTTACAGGGACACAGATACGCAGTATTTT. It encodes CASSYRDTDTQYF.

The V and J genes are TRBV27 and TRBJ2-7; the match to TRBD1 covers 7 bases. This CDR3 has 14 residues. V lost 6 bases, J lost 0 bases, and 5 bases stayed unmatched. CDR1 is MNHEY, CDR2 SMNVEV, per germline (reference sequence). The CDR3 sequence is CASSPTGYSYEQYF. In DNA, the CDR3 is TGTGCCAGCAGCCCGACAGGGTACTCCTACGAGCAGTACTTC.

The genes are TRBV10-2 and TRBJ1-2, with TRBD1 matching 8 bases. Trimming cost V 2 bases and J 4 bases; bases outside gene matches: 3. The CDR3 has 14 residues. CDR1 is WSHSY and CDR2 is SAAADI in the germline V gene. CDR3 sequence: CASSEAGGAYGYTF. DNA for the CDR3: TGCGCCAGCAGTGAGGCAGGGGGCGCCTATGGCTACACCTTC.

This clone has only a few counts. A junction end diverges from the germline sequence, so it may reflect a read error. This chain connects TRBV6-5 to TRBJ1-6; D uncertain. In germline, CDR1 is MNHEY, CDR2 SVGAGI. This CDR3 has 14 amino acids. CDR3 coding DNA: TGTGCCAGCAGTCGGACTTCCTTTAATTCACCCCTCCACTTT. This gives the protein CASSRTSFNSPLHF.

This clone was picked up a small number of times. This chain uses TRBV2 with TRBJ1-1; D is uncertain. The length of the CDR3 is 12 residues. CDR1 is SNHLY, CDR2 FYNNEI, per germline. The germline V and J ends were trimmed by 5 bases and 2 bases, with 6 bases remaining between them. Here the CDR3 DNA reads TGTGCCAGCAGTCCCTTAAACACTGAAGCTTTCTTT. It encodes CASSPLNTEAFF.

The rearrangement links TRBV11-2 to TRBJ2-1, with D tentatively TRBD2 (7 bases). The CDR3 runs to 14 residues. V was pared by 5 bases and J by 9 bases, with 17 bases between. Germline CDR1 is SGHAT and CDR2 is FQNNGV. CDR3 in DNA: TGTGCCAGCAGCCCCGGGGGCGGGGGTTCTGAGCAGTTCTTC. It is translated as CASSPGGGGSEQFF.

The rearrangement joins TRBV6-1 to TRBJ2-1; possible D gene TRBD1, 5 bases. Germline CDR1 reads MNHNS; CDR2 reads SASEGT. The CDR3 spans 13 residues. Trimming took off 8 bases at V and 10 bases at J, with 18 bases between the two ends. The CDR3 bases are TGTGCCAGCCGCCACAGGCCTCCGAAGGAGCAGTTCTTC. Translation gives CASRHRPPKEQFF.

The chain links TRBV10-1 to TRBJ2-1, with D unresolved. The germline V and J ends were trimmed by 2 bases and 4 bases, with 15 bases remaining between them. The CDR3 is 16 residues long. Germline assignment: CDR1 WNHNN and CDR2 SYGVQD (reference sequence). DNA for the CDR3: TGCGCCAGCAGTGAGGGTCAGGCAGTAACTTACAATGAGCAGTTCTTC. Translating gives CASSEGQAVTYNEQFF.

This chain joins TRBV7-2 and TRBJ2-5, with 8 bases lining up with TRBD2. Germline lookup yields CDR1 SGHTA and CDR2 FQGNSA. V dropped 1 base and J dropped 5; count of bases not matched to a gene: 9. The CDR3 loop spans 16 amino acids. The CDR3 DNA sequence: TGTGCCAGCAGCTTAGTAATAACTAGCGGCGGGGAGACCCAGTACTTC. Protein product: CASSLVITSGGETQYF.

The chain couples TRBV4-2 to TRBJ2-7; 8 bases match TRBD1. Germline V CDR1 and CDR2: LGHNA, YNFKEQ. The CDR3 is 14 residues long. V lost 1 base, J lost 3 bases, and 2 bases stayed unmatched. The CDR3 region has the DNA TGTGCCAGCAGCCAAGGGACAGGGCGCTACGAGCAGTACTTC. Translated: CASSQGTGRYEQYF.

V usage is TRBV29-1 and J usage is TRBJ2-3, with D tentatively TRBD1 (5 bases). Trimming pared 5 bases from V and 3 bases from J, leaving 9 bases between. This CDR3 contains 12 residues. Germline values: CDR1 SQVTM, CDR2 ANQGSEA. CDR3 loop: CSVSGPTDTQYF. CDR3 nucleotides: TGCAGCGTTTCAGGGCCGACAGATACGCAGTATTTT.

The V gene is TRBV19, the J gene TRBJ2-3; 9 nucleotides agree with TRBD1. Unmatched junction bases numbered 10, after V lost 9 bases and J lost 6 bases. CDR3 length: 14 amino acids. The germline CDR1 and CDR2 sequences are LNHDA and SQIVND (reference sequence). The CDR3 loop reads CARFRDREGDTQYF. The CDR3 nucleotides are TGTGCCAGATTCCGGGACAGGGAGGGGGATACGCAGTATTTT. The full variable domain, rest sourced from reference TRBV19 and TRBJ2-3, is DGGITQSPKYLFRKEGQNVTLSCEQNLNHDAMYWYRQDPGQGLRLIYYSQIVNDFQKGDIAEGYSVSREKKESFPLTVTSAQKNPTAFYLCARFRDREGDTQYFGPGTRLTVL.

The chain couples TRBV7-8 to TRBJ2-1; 8 bases line up with TRBD1. This CDR3 has 15 residues. The V and J ends lost 5 bases and 0 bases, in that order; junction bases with no gene match: 3. The germline CDR1 and CDR2 sequences are SGHVS and FQNEAQ. The CDR3 coding sequence is TGTGCCAGCAGCGCACAGGGGGTCTCCTACAATGAGCAGTTCTTC. This gives the protein CASSAQGVSYNEQFF.

The chain couples TRBV6-7 to TRBJ1-2, with D perhaps TRBD1 (5 bases). TRBV6-7 is sorted into the ORF group, with uncertain function. The CDR3 runs 12 residues. V lost 6 bases and J lost 6, with 11 bases in between. CDR3 sequence (DNA): TGTGCCAGCAGCGGAGGGGCCGATGGCTACACCTTC. It translates to CASSGGADGYTF.

The chain carries TRBV5-4 and TRBJ2-5; TRBD2 matches 10 bases. The V and J ends lost 6 bases and 5 bases, in that order; junction bases with no gene match: 13. Germline V gene data show CDR1 as SGHNT and CDR2 as YYREEE (reference sequence). The CDR3 runs to 16 residues. The CDR3 loop is CASTKRQTSGAETQYF. CDR3 DNA sequence: TGTGCCAGCACTAAACGGCAAACTAGCGGGGCGGAGACCCAGTACTTC.

The V call is TRBV6-6, the J call TRBJ2-5, with 9 bases aligning to TRBD2. V lost 5 bases to trimming and J lost 1 base; unmatched junction nucleotides: 5. Germline-derived CDR1 and CDR2 are MNHNY and SVGAGI (reference sequence). This CDR3 has 15 residues. The CDR3 DNA reads TGTGCCAGCAGTCTATCGCGGGGGGGCCAAGAGACCCAGTACTTC. Residues: CASSLSRGGQETQYF.

This sequence joins TRBV6-4 and TRBJ2-6, with 7 bases aligning to TRBD1. V lost 3 bases and J lost 0; bases outside the gene matches: 2. The CDR3 runs to 16 residues. Germline V lookup: CDR1 MRHNA, CDR2 SNTAGT. The CDR3 here is CASSESGGSGANVLTF. As DNA, the CDR3 is TGTGCCAGCAGTGAGTCAGGGGGCTCTGGGGCCAACGTCCTGACTTTC.

The rearrangement uses TRBV6-5 and TRBJ2-7, with 8 bases lining up with TRBD2. The V and J ends lost 2 bases and 6 bases, in that order; junction bases with no gene match: 9. The CDR3 totals 15 residues. Germline V gene sequence: CDR1 MNHEY, CDR2 SVGAGI. The CDR3 reads CASSYIRGGLGEQYF. The DNA of the CDR3 is TGTGCCAGCAGTTACATTCGGGGGGGCCTTGGCGAGCAGTACTTC.

The genes are TRBV7-2 and TRBJ1-5, with D tentatively TRBD1 (6 bases). Trimming cost V 5 bases and J 3 bases, with 20 bases left between them. This CDR3 spans 17 amino acids. The germline gives CDR1 SGHTA, CDR2 FQGNSA. The CDR3 bases are TGTGCCAGCAGCCCAAATCAATACAGGGTCGACAATCAGCCCCAGCATTTT. It is translated as CASSPNQYRVDNQPQHF.

This rearrangement joins TRBV10-3 to TRBJ2-2, with a possible D match to TRBD2 (5 bases). The CDR3 is made up of 12 amino acids. V gave up 6 bases and J gave up 6 bases, with 8 bases separating them. CDR1 ENHRY and CDR2 SYGVKD come from the germline V gene. The CDR3 nucleotides are TGTGCCATCAGACCCGGGGCCGGGGAGCTGTTTTTT. This sequence encodes CAIRPGAGELFF.

This clone occurred once. This rearrangement joins TRBV4-3 to TRBJ2-5; 12 bases fit TRBD2. This CDR3 has 17 residues. The V gene end was trimmed by 0 bases and the J gene end by 5 bases; junction bases not matched to a gene: 7. From germline, CDR1 is LGHNA and CDR2 YSLEER. CDR3: CASSQDVLAGGPETQYF. CDR3 coding DNA: TGCGCCAGCAGCCAAGATGTCCTAGCGGGGGGGCCCGAGACCCAGTACTTC.

The rearrangement uses TRBV6-5 and TRBJ1-2; perhaps TRBD1 as D (6 bases). Trimming left V 2 bases short and J 3 bases short, with 10 bases between. Looked up from germline, CDR1 is MNHEY and CDR2 is SVGAGI. The CDR3 has 14 amino acids. In nucleotides, the CDR3 is TGTGCCAGCAGTTACGGACAGAGACACTATGGCTACACCTTC. It yields the protein CASSYGQRHYGYTF.

V gene TRBV6-5 combines with J gene TRBJ1-5; D remains unclear. Trimming pared 0 bases from V and 1 base from J, leaving 7 bases between. The CDR3 sequence is 15 residues long. Germline loops: CDR1 MNHEY, CDR2 SVGAGI. In nucleotides, the CDR3 is TGTGCCAGCAGTTACTCACGGAGAAGCAATCAGCCCCAGCATTTT. Its protein product is CASSYSRRSNQPQHF.

The V gene is TRBV6-5, the J gene TRBJ2-2; perhaps TRBD1 as D (5 bases). The CDR3 totals 16 residues. With 2 bases removed from V and 4 bases from J, the gap between germline ends came to 14 bases. The germline gives CDR1 MNHEY, CDR2 SVGAGI. The CDR3 loop reads CASSYATQGFTGELFF. CDR3 nucleotide sequence: TGTGCCAGCAGTTACGCTACGCAGGGTTTCACCGGGGAGCTGTTTTTT.